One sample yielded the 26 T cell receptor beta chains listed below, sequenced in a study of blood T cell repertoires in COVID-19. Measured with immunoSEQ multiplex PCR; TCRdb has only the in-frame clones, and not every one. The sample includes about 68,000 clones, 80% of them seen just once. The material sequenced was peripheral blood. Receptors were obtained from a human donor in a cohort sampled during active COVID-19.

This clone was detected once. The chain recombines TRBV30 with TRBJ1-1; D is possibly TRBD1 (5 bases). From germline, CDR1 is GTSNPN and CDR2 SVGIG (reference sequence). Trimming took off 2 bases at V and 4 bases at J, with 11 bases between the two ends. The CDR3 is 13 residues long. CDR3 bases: TGTGCCTGGAGTATGACAGTCATCACTGAAGCTTTCTTT. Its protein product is CAWSMTVITEAFF.

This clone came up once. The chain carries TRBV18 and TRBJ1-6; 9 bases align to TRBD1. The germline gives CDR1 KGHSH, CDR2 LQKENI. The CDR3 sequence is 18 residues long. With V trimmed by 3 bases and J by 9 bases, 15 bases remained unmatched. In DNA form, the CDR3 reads TGTGCCAGCTCACCCCAGACGGTCCCCGGGACAGGGCCTTCACCCCTCCACTTT. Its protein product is CASSPQTVPGTGPSPLHF. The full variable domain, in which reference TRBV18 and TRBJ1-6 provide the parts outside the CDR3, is NAGVMQNPRHLVRRRGQEARLRCSPMKGHSHVYWYRQLPEEGLKFMVYLQKENIIDESGMPKERFSAEFPKEGPSILRIQQVVRGDSAAYFCASSPQTVPGTGPSPLHFGNGTRLTVT.

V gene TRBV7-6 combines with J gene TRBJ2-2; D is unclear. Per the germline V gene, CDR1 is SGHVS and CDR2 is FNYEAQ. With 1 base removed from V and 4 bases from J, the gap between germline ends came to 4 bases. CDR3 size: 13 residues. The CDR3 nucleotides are TGTGCCAGCAGCTTAGAGCCCACCGGGGAGCTGTTTTTT. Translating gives CASSLEPTGELFF.

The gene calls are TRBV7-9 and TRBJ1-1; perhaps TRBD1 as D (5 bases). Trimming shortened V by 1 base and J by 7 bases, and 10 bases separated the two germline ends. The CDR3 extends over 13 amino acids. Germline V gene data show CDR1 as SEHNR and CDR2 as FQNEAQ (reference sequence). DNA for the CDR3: TGTGCCAGCAGCTTAGTTTTAGGGGATGAAGCTTTCTTT. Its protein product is CASSLVLGDEAFF.

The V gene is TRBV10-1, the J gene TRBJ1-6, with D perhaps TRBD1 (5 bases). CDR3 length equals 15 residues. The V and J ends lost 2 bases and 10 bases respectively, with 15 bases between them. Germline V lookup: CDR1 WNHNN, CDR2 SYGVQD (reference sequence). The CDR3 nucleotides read TGCGCCAGCAGTGAGGTGCAGGGTTTAAACTCACCCCTCCACTTT. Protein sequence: CASSEVQGLNSPLHF.

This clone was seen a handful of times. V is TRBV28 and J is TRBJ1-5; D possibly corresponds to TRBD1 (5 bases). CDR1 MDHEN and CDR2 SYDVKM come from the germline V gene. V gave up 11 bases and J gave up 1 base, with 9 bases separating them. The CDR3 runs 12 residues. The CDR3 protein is CAGGGSNQPQHF. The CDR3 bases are TGTGCCGGTGGGGGGAGCAATCAGCCCCAGCATTTT.

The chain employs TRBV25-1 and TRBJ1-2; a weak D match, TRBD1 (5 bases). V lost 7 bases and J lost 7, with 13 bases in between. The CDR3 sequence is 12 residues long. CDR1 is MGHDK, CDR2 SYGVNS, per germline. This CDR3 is CASTFGTSGYTF. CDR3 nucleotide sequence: TGTGCCAGCACCTTCGGGACTTCTGGCTACACCTTC.

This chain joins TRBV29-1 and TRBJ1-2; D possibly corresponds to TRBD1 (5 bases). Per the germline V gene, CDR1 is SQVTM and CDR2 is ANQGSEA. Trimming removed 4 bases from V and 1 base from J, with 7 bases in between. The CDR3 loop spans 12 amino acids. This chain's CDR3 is CSVAQGNYGYTF. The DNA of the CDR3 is TGCAGCGTTGCCCAGGGTAACTATGGCTACACCTTC.

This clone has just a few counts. The CDR3 sequence: CASSLERGPQHF. The CDR3 DNA is TGTGCCAGCAGCTTAGAAAGAGGGCCCCAGCATTTT. The chain recombines TRBV13 with TRBJ1-5, with D unclear. Trimming left V 1 base short and J 9 bases short, with 7 bases between. The CDR3 runs 12 residues. The germline CDR1 and CDR2 sequences are PRHDT and FYEKMQ (reference sequence).

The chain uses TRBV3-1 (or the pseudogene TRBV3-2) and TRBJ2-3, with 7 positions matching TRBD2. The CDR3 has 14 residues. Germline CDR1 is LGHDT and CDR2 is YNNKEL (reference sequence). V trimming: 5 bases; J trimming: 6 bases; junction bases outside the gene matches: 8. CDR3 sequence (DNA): TGTGCCAGCAGCGGAGGACTAGGTGCGGATACGCAGTATTTT. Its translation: CASSGGLGADTQYF.

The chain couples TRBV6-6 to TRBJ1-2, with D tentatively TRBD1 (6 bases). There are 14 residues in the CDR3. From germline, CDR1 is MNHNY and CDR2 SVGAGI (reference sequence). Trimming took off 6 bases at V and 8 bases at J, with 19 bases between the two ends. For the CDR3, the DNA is TGTGCCAGCAGACTTCCAACAGGGTCCTGGGGCTACACCTTC. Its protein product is CASRLPTGSWGYTF.

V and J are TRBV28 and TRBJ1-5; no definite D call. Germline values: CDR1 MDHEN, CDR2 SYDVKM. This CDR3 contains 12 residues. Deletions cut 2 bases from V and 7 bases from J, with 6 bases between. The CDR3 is CASSLLRQPQHF. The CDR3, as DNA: TGTGCCAGCAGTTTACTAAGACAGCCCCAGCATTTT.

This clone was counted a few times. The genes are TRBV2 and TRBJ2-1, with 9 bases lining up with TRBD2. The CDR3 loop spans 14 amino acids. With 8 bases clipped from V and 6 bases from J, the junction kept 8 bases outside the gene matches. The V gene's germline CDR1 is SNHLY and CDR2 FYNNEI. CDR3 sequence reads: CASLRGLAGNEQFF. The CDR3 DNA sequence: TGTGCCAGCCTAAGGGGACTAGCCGGCAATGAGCAGTTCTTC.

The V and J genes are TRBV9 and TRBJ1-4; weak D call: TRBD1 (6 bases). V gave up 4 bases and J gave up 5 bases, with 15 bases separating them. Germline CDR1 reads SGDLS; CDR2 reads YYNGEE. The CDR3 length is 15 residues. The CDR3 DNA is TGTGCCAGCAGCCCCCGGAGCAGGGGAAATGAAAAACTGTTTTTT. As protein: CASSPRSRGNEKLFF.

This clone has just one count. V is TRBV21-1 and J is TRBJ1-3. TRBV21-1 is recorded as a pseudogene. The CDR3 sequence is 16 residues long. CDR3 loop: CASSKVMGGSGNTIYF. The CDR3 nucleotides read TGTGCCAGCAGCAAAGTTATGGGGGGCTCTGGAAACACCATATATTTT.

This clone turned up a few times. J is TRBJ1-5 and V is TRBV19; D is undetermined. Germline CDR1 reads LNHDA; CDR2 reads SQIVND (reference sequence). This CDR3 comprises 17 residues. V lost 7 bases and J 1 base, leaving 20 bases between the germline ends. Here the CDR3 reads CASTKLQLRESNQPQHF. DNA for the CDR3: TGTGCCAGTACAAAACTTCAACTTCGGGAGAGCAATCAGCCCCAGCATTTT.

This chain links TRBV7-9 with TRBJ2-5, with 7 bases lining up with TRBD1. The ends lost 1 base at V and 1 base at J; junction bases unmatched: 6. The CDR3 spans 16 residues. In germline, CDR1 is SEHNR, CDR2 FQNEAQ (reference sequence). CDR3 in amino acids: CASSLGLGTAQETQYF. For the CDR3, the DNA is TGTGCCAGCAGCTTAGGTCTGGGGACAGCCCAAGAGACCCAGTACTTC. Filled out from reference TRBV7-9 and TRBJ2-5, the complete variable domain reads DTGVSQNPRHKITKRGQNVTFRCDPISEHNRLYWYRQTLGQGPEFLTYFQNEAQLEKSRLLSDRFSAERPKGSFSTLEIQRTEQGDSAMYLCASSLGLGTAQETQYFGPGTRLLVL.

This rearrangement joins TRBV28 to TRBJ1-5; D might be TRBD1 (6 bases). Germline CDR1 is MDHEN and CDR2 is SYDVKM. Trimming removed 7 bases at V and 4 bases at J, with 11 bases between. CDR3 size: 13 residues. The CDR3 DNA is TGTGCCAGCAAGGCCAGGGGAAATCAGCCCCAGCATTTT. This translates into CASKARGNQPQHF.

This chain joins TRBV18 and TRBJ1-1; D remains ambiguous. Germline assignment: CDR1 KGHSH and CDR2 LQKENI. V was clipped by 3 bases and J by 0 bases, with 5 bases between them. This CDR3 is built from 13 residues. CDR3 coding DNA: TGTGCCAGCTCACCCGGTTTGAACACTGAAGCTTTCTTT. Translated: CASSPGLNTEAFF.

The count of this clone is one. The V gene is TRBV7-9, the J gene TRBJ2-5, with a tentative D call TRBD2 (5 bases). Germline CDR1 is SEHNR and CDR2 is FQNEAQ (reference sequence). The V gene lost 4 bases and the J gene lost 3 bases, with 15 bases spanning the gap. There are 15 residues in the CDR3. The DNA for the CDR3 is TGTGCCAGCAGCTCCTTTGGTCAGCGGAAAGAGACCCAGTACTTC. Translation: CASSSFGQRKETQYF. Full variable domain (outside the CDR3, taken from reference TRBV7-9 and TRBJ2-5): DTGVSQNPRHKITKRGQNVTFRCDPISEHNRLYWYRQTLGQGPEFLTYFQNEAQLEKSRLLSDRFSAERPKGSFSTLEIQRTEQGDSAMYLCASSSFGQRKETQYFGPGTRLLVL.

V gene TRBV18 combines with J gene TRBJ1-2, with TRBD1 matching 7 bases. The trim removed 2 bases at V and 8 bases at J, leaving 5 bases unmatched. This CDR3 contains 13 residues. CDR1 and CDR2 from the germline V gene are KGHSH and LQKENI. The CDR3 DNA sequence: TGTGCCAGCTCACCAGACAGGGTGCGGGGCTACACCTTC. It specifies CASSPDRVRGYTF.

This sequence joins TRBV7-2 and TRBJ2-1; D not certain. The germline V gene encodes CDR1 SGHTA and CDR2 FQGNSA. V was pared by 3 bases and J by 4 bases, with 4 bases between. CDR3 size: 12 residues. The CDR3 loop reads CASSLRYNEQFF. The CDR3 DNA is TGTGCCAGCAGCTTGCGTTACAATGAGCAGTTCTTC.

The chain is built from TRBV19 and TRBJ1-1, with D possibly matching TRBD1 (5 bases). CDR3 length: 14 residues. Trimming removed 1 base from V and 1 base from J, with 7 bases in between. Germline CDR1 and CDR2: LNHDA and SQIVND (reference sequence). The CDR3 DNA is TGTGCCAGTAGTATAGGACAGTCGAACACTGAAGCTTTCTTT. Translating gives CASSIGQSNTEAFF.

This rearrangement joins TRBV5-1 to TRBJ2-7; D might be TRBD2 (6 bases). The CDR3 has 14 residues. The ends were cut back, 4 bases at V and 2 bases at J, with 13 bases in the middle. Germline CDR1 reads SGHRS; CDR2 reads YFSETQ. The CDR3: CASSPTGGAYEQYF. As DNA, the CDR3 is TGCGCCAGCAGCCCAACAGGCGGGGCCTACGAGCAGTACTTC. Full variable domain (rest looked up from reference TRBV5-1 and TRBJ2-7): KAGVTQTPRYLIKTRGQQVTLSCSPISGHRSVSWYQQTPGQGLQFLFEYFSETQRNKGNFPGRFSGRQFSNSRSEMNVSTLELGDSALYLCASSPTGGAYEQYFGPGTRLTVT.

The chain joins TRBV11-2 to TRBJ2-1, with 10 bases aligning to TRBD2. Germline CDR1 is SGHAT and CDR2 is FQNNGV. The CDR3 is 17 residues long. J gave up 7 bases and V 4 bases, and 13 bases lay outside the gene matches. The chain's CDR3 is CASSSSSGAGGWNEQFF. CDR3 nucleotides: TGTGCCAGCAGCTCCTCCTCAGGAGCGGGAGGGTGGAATGAGCAGTTCTTC. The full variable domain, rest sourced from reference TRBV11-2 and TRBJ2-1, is EAGVAQSPRYKIIEKRQSVAFWCNPISGHATLYWYQQILGQGPKLLIQFQNNGVVDDSQLPKDRFSAERLKGVDSTLKIQPAKLEDSAVYLCASSSSSGAGGWNEQFFGPGTRLTVL.

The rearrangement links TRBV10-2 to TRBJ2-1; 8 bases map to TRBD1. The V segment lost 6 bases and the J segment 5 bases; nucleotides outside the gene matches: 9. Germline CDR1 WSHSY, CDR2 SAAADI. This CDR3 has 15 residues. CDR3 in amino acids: CASSSGRGLHNEQFF. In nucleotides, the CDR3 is TGCGCCAGCAGCTCGGGCAGGGGGCTCCACAATGAGCAGTTCTTC.